The subject of this entry is one TCR beta chain. No much larger clone exists at a distance of one base, and base qualities are not known. The sample belongs to a study of T cells after yellow fever vaccination (dated by TCRdb to the late 2010s). General notes on the study: Staining for CD3, CD45RA, CCR7 and CD95 was used to sort memory subsets (EM, EMRA, CM and Tscm) on a BD FACS Aria III. Libraries from fractions with low cell numbers were prepared with the SMART-Seq v4 Ultra Low Input RNA kit. To track T-cell clones before and after primary and booster YFV17D yellow fever vaccination, bulk TCR alpha and beta repertoires were sequenced longitudinally. Two healthy male donors, one aged 18 to 29 and one aged 30 to 40 years, were included in the cohort. Blood was drawn at multiple timepoints before and after primary and secondary immunization, with bulk PBMC replicates and cell subsets isolated. Memory subsets were sorted on days 0, 15 and 45 and at 18 months following primary vaccination, and on days 0, 15 and 45 following the 30-year booster. On the study overall, not on this receptor specifically: In the sorted memory subsets on day 0, nearly all vaccine-responding clonotypes were below the level of detection. After the booster, most of the clones that had expanded following primary vaccination were detected again (about 95% of CD4 and around 90% of CD8), which suggests that memory was broadly maintained. The study included only two donors, which limits how far the findings can be generalized. A small fraction of clonotypes showed up in both the CD4 and CD8 compartments, probably as a result of convergent recombination. The secondary T-cell response was weaker than the primary response but faster, peaking on day 5 instead of day 15. FACS-sorted repertoires could contain abundant contaminating clonotypes from the bulk population, so computational filtering was required.

The germline V gene encodes CDR1 SQVTM and CDR2 ANQGSEA. The CDR3 covers 12 residues, taking in both the cysteine and the phenylalanine. Left in the record is the CDR3 DNA by itself, 36 bases read in frame from the first base. The V and J ends are trimmed by 0 bases and 2 bases, leaving 4 bases between them. TCR cDNA was synthesized by 5'RACE template switching, through which a universal primer site and unique molecular identifiers were introduced. cDNA synthesis was primed from both the TCR alpha and TCR beta constant segments. Library amplification involved two PCR steps, and the second step added sample barcodes and sequencing adapters. Sequencing of libraries was done on Illumina HiSeq 2500 (2x100 bp) or NovaSeq (2x150 bp). In the original analysis: MIGEC was used to demultiplex reads and collapse the reads into UMI consensus sequences, and MiXCR was used for V(D)J alignment. Clonotypes responding to the vaccine were identified with edgeR on replicate PBMC samples, with the criteria of FDR below 0.01 and a log2 fold change above 5 up to day 15. Bulk clonotypes were assigned CD4 or CD8 identity according to which sequenced CD4 or CD8 repertoire held them at higher abundance. To estimate how each clone was distributed across memory phenotypes, clonotype frequencies in memory subsets were weighted by the numbers of FACS-sorted cells. The raw public data were reprocessed by TCRdb itself: fastp quality trimming at Q25, MiXCR clonotype calling, in-frame beta chains only. Identical CDR3 proteins give one entry, which carries the most common genes and DNA. The V and J calls and clone size come from TCRdb's table, not from the authors' own analysis. The sample contains under 40,000 distinct CDR3 sequences, around 7% of them found a single time. The ten largest clones represent 22% of the sample.

Explained via the paper, the treatment or condition label denotes: live attenuated yellow fever vaccine strain. PBMCs were isolated from peripheral blood using a standard Ficoll-Paque protocol. RNA from sorted memory subsets was extracted with the RNeasy Micro Kit. The TCR comes from a man between 18 and 35 years old who received the YFV17D yellow fever vaccine. The chain couples TRBV29-1 to TRBJ2-5, with an unclear D gene assignment. The sequencing used PBMCs, either bulk or a sorted T-cell subset (CD4+, CD8+, memory, or dextramer-sorted; not recorded which), collected on the day of the first yellow fever vaccination. The CDR3 protein: CSVEDSQETQYF. The DNA sequence is TGCAGCGTTGAAGATAGTCAAGAGACCCAGTACTTC.